These 13 T cell receptor beta chains came from one sample sequenced in a study of blood T cells in healthy people across ages. The authors ran a second PCR of about 6 to 12 cycles using a sample-barcoded 5' primer and a J-beta primer mix. TCRdb used MiXCR to reprocess the 5' RACE reads, holding one entry per CDR3 protein. The data contain 800,000 to 950,000 distinct CDR3 sequences, about 34% of them singletons. Sequencing was carried out using blood. The receptor set was obtained from a man between 18 and 35 years old in good health.

Concerning this clonotype itself: Since a much larger clone is just one base distant, this may be a read error. The chain links TRBV20-1 to TRBJ2-5; TRBD1 matches 12 bases. Germline V CDR1 and CDR2: DFQATT, SNEGSKA (reference sequence). J gave up 11 bases and V 6 bases, and 4 bases lay outside the gene matches. CDR3 length: 11 residues. CDR3 region: CSARDRGQQYF. The CDR3 nucleotides are TGCAGTGCCCGGGACAGGGGGCAACAGTACTTC.

The sample holds a few counts of this clonotype. The chain has TRBV20-1 and TRBJ2-3; possible D gene TRBD2, 5 bases. The germline V gene encodes CDR1 DFQATT and CDR2 SNEGSKA (reference sequence). CDR3 length: 15 amino acids. The V end was cut by 5 bases, the J end by 5 bases, with 20 bases between. CDR3 in DNA: TGCAGTGCTCCCCGACCGGGATATACGCAAGATACGCAGTATTTT. Its translation: CSAPRPGYTQDTQYF.

The chain links TRBV6-2 or TRBV6-3 to TRBJ1-1; D not certain. This CDR3 is 12 amino acids long. The germline V gene encodes CDR1 MNHEY and CDR2 SVGEGT. Trimming left V 6 bases short and J 7 bases short, with 12 bases between. The CDR3 protein is CASSARTGEAFF. DNA for the CDR3: TGTGCCAGCAGCGCTCGGACTGGTGAAGCTTTCTTT.

As concerns this clonotype: The conserved closing phenylalanine or tryptophan is absent in this CDR3, likely reflecting a read error. This sequence joins TRBV7-8 and TRBJ2-1; 8 positions agree with TRBD2. The CDR3 runs to 15 residues. Germline V lookup: CDR1 SGHVS, CDR2 FQNEAQ. V shed 5 bases, J shed 5 bases, and the junction held 8 bases outside the gene matches. CDR3 protein: CASSRGGSVHNEQFI. The DNA of the CDR3 is TGTGCCAGCAGCCGCGGGGGGTCGGTCCACAATGAGCAGTTCATC.

This clonotype was seen repeatedly, ten times or more. The chain employs TRBV12-3 or TRBV12-4 and TRBJ2-7, with TRBD2 matching 8 bases. This CDR3 is built from 13 residues. With 6 bases clipped from V and 7 bases from J, the junction kept 8 bases outside the gene matches. The CDR3 DNA reads TGTGCCAGCAGAACGTCCGGGAGGGAGGAGCAGTACTTC. Translated: CASRTSGREEQYF.

This clonotype was counted between two and nine times. The chain uses TRBV5-1 and TRBJ2-3; TRBD2 matches at 8 bases. This CDR3 has 18 amino acids. CDR1 and CDR2 from the germline V gene are SGHRS and YFSETQ. The V and J ends lost 1 base and 2 bases, in that order; junction bases with no gene match: 12. The CDR3 here is CASSLTRLAGGPTDTQYF. CDR3 sequence (DNA): TGCGCCAGCAGCTTGACCCGTTTGGCGGGGGGTCCCACAGATACGCAGTATTTT.

The chain couples TRBV20-1 to TRBJ2-7; TRBD2 agrees at 8 bases. Germline values: CDR1 DFQATT, CDR2 SNEGSKA (reference sequence). The CDR3 has 14 residues. The V segment lost 5 bases and the J segment 2 bases; nucleotides outside the gene matches: 8. The CDR3 DNA follows: TGCAGTGCTGTAAGTAGCGGGATACCCTACGAGCAGTACTTC. Translation: CSAVSSGIPYEQYF.

The CDR3 reads CASSPRGRGEQFF. CDR3 coding DNA: TGTGCCAGCAGTCCAAGGGGACGGGGCGAGCAGTTCTTC. The rearrangement uses TRBV7-6 and TRBJ2-1; D is perhaps TRBD1 or TRBD2 (5 bases each). Per germline, CDR1 SGHVS and CDR2 FNYEAQ. Trimming pared 6 bases from V and 10 bases from J, leaving 16 bases between. This CDR3 spans 13 amino acids.

Only a few counts were recorded for this clonotype. J is TRBJ2-7 and V is TRBV6-2 or TRBV6-3; 8 bases are a match to TRBD2. Germline CDR1 is MNHEY and CDR2 is SVGEGT. The CDR3 length is 15 residues. Germline trimming cut 0 bases from V and 2 bases from J; bases unmatched to any gene: 3. The CDR3 nucleotides are TGTGCCAGCAGTTACTCCCCTAGCGGGCCCTACGAGCAGTACTTC. As protein: CASSYSPSGPYEQYF.

This clonotype was counted between two and nine times. The J gene is TRBJ1-2, the V gene TRBV20-1; D might be TRBD1 (5 bases). Germline-derived CDR1 and CDR2 are DFQATT and SNEGSKA (reference sequence). The V end was cut by 3 bases, the J end by 3 bases, with 14 bases between. The CDR3 spans 14 residues. The CDR3 is CSASPRDGDYGYTF. Here the CDR3 DNA reads TGCAGTGCTAGCCCTCGGGACGGAGACTATGGCTACACCTTC.

V gene TRBV12-3 or TRBV12-4 combines with J gene TRBJ2-3, with D possibly TRBD2 on 6 matching bases. Trimming pared 5 bases from V and 1 base from J, leaving 13 bases between. The CDR3 runs 15 residues. The chain's CDR3 is CASSPVAEGTDTQYF. In DNA form, the CDR3 reads TGTGCCAGCAGTCCTGTAGCGGAAGGCACAGATACGCAGTATTTT.

V is TRBV12-3 or TRBV12-4 and J is TRBJ2-4; 9 nucleotides line up with TRBD1. Losses at the gene ends were 6 bases for V and 1 base for J; bases not matched to a gene: 7. The CDR3 has 16 residues. This chain's CDR3 is CASRTYRGPAKNIQYF. In DNA form, the CDR3 reads TGTGCCAGCAGGACCTACAGGGGGCCGGCCAAAAACATTCAGTACTTC.

The chain's CDR3 is CASRDRDSNQPQHF. CDR3 bases: TGTGCCAGCAGAGACAGGGATAGCAATCAGCCCCAGCATTTT. The gene calls are TRBV6-2 or TRBV6-3 and TRBJ1-5; 7 nucleotides match TRBD1. Germline V lookup: CDR1 MNHEY, CDR2 SVGEGT. The CDR3 is made up of 14 amino acids. Losses at the gene ends were 6 bases for V and 0 bases for J; bases not matched to a gene: 2.